What follows describes a single T cell receptor (beta chain). The V and J ends lost 4 bases and 1 base, in that order; junction bases with no gene match: 5. The CDR3 totals 15 residues. Germline CDR1 SGHRS, CDR2 YFSETQ. The record originates from a study of blood T cell repertoires in COVID-19. The overall study: Donors in the United States, Italy and Spain gave samples during acute or convalescent COVID-19. Sources were T cells, B-cell-depleted T cells, or PBMCs; the material itself was cDNA or gDNA.

Original data processing: Amplifying reference gene primers gave estimates of nucleated cell counts. The repertoire was sequenced with immunoSEQ multiplex PCR; TCRdb's copy has only in-frame clones and lacks some. From that table come the V and J calls and clone size; the DNA was used to work out D and trimming. The sample has approximately 88,000 clones, roughly 80% seen once. This TCR came from a woman aged 80 or older with acute or convalescent COVID-19. V gene TRBV5-1 combines with J gene TRBJ2-1, with 7 bases identical to TRBD1. The sequenced sample consisted of peripheral blood. The chain's CDR3 is CASSITGVSYNEQFF. CDR3 nucleotides: TGCGCCAGCAGCATCACAGGGGTATCCTACAATGAGCAGTTCTTC.